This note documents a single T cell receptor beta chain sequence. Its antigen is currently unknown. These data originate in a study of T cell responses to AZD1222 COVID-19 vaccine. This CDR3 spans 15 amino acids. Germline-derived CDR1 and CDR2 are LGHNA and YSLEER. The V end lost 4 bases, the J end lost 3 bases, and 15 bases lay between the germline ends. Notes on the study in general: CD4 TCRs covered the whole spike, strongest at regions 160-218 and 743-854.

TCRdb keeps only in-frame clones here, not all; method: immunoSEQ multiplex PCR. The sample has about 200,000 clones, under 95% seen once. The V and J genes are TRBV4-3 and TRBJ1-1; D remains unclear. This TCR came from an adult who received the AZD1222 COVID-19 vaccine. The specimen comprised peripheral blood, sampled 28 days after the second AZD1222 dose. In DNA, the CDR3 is TGCGCCAGCAGCCCCCATCCTACAAGGCACACTGAAGCTTTCTTT. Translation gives CASSPHPTRHTEAFF.